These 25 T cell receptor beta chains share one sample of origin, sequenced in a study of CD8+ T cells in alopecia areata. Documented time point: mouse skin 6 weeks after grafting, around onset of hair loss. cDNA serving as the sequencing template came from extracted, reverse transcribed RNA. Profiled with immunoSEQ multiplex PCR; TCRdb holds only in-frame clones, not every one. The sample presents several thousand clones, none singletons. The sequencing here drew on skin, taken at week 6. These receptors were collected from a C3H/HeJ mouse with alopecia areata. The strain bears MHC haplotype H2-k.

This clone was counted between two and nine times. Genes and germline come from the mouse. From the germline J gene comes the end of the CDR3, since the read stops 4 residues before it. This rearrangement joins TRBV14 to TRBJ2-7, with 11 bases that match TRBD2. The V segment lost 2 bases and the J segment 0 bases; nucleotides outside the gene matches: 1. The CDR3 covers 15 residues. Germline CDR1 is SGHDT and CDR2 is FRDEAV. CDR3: CASSLGLGASYEQYF. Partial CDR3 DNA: TGTGCCAGCAGTTTGGGACTGGGGGCCTCCTAT.

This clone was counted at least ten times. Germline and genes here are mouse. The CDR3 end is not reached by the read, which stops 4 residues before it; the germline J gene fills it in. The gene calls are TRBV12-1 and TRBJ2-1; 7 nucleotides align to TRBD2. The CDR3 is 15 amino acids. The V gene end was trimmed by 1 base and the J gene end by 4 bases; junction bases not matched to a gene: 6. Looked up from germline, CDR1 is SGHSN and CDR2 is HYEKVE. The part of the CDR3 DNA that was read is TGTGCCAGCTCTCTTGTGCTGGGGGTATATGCT. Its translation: CASSLVLGVYA. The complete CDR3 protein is CASSLVLGVYAEQFF.

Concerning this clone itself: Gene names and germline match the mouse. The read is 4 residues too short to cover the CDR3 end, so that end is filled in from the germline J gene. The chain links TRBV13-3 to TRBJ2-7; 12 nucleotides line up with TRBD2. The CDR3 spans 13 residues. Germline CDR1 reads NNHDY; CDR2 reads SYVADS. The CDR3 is CASIGTGGYEQYF. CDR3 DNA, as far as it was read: TGTGCCAGCATCGGGACTGGGGGGTAT.

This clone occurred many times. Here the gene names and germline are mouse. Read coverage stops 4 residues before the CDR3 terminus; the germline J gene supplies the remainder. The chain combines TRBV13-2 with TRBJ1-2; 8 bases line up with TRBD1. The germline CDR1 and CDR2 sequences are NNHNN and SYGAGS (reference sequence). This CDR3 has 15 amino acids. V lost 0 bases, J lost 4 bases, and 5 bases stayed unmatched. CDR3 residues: CASGDAAGGTSDYTF. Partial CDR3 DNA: TGTGCCAGCGGTGATGCAGCAGGGGGCACCTCC.

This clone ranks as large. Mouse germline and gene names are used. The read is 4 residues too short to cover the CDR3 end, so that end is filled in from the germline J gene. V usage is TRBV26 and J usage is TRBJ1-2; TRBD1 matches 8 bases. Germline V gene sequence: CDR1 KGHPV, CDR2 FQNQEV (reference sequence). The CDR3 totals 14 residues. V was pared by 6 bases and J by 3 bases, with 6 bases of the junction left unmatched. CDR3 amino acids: CASRDRGDDSDYTF. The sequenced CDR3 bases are TGTGCCAGCAGAGACAGGGGAGATGACTCC.

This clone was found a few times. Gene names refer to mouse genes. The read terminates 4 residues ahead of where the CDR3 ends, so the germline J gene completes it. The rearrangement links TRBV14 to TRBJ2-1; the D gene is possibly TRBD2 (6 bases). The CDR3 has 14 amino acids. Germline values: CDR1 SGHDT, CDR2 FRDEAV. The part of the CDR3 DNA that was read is TGTGCCAGCAGTTTCCCTGGGGAGGGGGCT. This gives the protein CASSFPGEGA. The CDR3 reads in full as CASSFPGEGAEQFF.

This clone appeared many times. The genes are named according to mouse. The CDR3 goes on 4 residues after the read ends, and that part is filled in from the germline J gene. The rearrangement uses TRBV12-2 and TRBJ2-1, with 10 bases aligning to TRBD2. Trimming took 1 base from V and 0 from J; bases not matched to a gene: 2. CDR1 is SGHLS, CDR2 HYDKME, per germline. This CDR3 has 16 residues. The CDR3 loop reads CASSLGLGTNYAEQFF. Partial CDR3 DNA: TGTGCCAGCTCTCTGGGACTGGGGACTAACTATGCT.

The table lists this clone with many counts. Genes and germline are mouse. The CDR3 DNA, read in part, is TGTGCCAGCAGTGGGACAGGGGGCGGA. This gives the protein CASSGTGGG. The CDR3 as a whole reads CASSGTGGGEVFF. The rearrangement uses TRBV13-1 and TRBJ1-1; TRBD1 matches at 11 bases. The CDR3 is cut off 4 residues early in the read; its end comes from the germline J gene. This CDR3 spans 13 amino acids. CDR1 is NSHNY, CDR2 SYGAGN, per germline.

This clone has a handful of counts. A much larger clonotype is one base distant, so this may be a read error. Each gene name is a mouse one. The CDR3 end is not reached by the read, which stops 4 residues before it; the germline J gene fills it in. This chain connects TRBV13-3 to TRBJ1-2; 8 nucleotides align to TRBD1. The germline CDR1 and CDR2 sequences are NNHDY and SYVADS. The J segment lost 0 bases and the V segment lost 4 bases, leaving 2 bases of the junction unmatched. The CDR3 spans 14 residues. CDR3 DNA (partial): TGTGCCAGCAGTAGGGACAGGTCAAACTCC. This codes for CASSRDRSNS. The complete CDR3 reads CASSRDRSNSDYTF.

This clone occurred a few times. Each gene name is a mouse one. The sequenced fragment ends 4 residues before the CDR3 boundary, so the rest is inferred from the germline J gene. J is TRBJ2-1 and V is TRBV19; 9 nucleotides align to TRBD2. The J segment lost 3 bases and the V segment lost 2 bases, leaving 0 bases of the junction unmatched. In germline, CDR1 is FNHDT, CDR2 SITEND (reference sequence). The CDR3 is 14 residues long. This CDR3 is CASSMDWGYAEQFF. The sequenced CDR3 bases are TGTGCCAGCAGTATGGACTGGGGCTATGCT.

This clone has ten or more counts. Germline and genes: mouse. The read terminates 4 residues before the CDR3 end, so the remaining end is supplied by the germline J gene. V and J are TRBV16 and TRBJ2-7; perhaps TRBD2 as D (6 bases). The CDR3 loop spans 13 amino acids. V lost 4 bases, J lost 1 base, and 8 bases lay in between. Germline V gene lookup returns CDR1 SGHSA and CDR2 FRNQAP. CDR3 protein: CASSSGTSYEQYF. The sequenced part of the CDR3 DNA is TGTGCAAGCAGCTCCGGGACTTCCTAT.

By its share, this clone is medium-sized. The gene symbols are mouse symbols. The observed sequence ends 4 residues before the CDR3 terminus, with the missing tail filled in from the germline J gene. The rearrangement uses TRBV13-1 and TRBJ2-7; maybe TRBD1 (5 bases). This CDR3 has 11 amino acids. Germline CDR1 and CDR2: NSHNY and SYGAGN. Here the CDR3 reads CASSGRDEQYF. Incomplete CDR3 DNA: TGTGCCAGCAGTGGCAGGGAT.

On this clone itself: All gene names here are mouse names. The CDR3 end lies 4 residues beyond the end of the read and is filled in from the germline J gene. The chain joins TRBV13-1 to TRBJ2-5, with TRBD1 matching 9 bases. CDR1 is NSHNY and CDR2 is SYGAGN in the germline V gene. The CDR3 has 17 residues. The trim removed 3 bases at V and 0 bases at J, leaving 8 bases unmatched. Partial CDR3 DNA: TGTGCCAGCAGTGTCGACAGGGGGTTTCTTAACCAAGAC. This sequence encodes CASSVDRGFLNQD. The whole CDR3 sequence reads CASSVDRGFLNQDTQYF.

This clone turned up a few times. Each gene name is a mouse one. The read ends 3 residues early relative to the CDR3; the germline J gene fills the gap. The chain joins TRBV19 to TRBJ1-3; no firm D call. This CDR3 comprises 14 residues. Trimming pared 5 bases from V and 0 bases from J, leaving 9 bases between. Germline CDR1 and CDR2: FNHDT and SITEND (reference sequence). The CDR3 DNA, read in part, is TGTGCCAGCAGGACAAAAAATTCTGGAAATACG. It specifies CASRTKNSGNT. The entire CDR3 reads CASRTKNSGNTLYF.

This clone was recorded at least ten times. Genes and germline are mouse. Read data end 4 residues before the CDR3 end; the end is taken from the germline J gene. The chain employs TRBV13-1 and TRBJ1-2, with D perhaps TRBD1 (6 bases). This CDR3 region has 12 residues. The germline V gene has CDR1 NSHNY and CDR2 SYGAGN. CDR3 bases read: TGTGCCAGCAGTCCTACAGGGACC. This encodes CASSPTGT. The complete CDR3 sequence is CASSPTGTDYTF.

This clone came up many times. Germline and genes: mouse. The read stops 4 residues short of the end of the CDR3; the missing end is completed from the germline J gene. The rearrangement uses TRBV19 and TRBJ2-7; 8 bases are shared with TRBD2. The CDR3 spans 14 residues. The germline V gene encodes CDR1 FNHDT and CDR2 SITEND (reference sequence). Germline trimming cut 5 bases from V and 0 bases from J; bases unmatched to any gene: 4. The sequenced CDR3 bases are TGTGCCAGCAGCCGACTGGGGTTCTCCTAT. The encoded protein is CASSRLGFSY. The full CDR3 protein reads CASSRLGFSYEQYF.

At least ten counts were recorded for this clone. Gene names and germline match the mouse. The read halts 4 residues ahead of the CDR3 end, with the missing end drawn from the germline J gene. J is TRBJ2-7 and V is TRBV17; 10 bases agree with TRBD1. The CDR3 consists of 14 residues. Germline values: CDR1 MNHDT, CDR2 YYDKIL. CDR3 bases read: TGTGCTAGCAGTAGACCGGGACAGGGGTAT. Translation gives CASSRPGQGY. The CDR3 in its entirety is CASSRPGQGYEQYF. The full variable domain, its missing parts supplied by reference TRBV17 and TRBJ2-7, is DTTVKQNPRYKLARVGKPVNLICSQTMNHDTMYWYQKKPNQAPKLLLFYYDKILNREADTFEKFQSSRPNNSFCSLYIGSAGLEYSAMYLCASSRPGQGYEQYFGPGTRLTVL.

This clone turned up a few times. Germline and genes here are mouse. CDR3: CASSLGSYEQYF. The CDR3 DNA, read in part, is TGTGCCAGCAGTCTGGGGAGTTAT. The chain carries TRBV14 and TRBJ2-7; a possible D gene is TRBD2 (6 bases). The read ends 4 residues before the CDR3 terminus; that terminus is restored from the germline J gene. This CDR3 comprises 12 residues. Germline CDR1 SGHDT, CDR2 FRDEAV.

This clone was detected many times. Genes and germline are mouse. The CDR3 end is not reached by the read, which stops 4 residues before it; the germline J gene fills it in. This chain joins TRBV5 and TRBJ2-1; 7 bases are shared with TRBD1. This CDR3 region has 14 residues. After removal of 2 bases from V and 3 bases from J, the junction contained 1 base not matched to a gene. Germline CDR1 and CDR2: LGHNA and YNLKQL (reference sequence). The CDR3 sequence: CASSQSGGYAEQFF. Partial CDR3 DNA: TGTGCCAGCAGCCAATCAGGGGGCTATGCT.

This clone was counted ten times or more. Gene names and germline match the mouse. Partial CDR3 DNA: TGTGCCAGCAGTGTCCGGGACAGAAACACA. Its protein is CASSVRDRNT. In full, the CDR3 reads CASSVRDRNTEVFF. This chain links TRBV13-3 with TRBJ1-1, with 7 positions matching TRBD1. The read falls 4 residues short of the CDR3 end, and the missing part is taken from the germline J gene. The germline CDR1 and CDR2 sequences are NNHDY and SYVADS. The CDR3 consists of 14 residues. J lost 1 base, V lost 3 bases, and 3 bases had no gene match.

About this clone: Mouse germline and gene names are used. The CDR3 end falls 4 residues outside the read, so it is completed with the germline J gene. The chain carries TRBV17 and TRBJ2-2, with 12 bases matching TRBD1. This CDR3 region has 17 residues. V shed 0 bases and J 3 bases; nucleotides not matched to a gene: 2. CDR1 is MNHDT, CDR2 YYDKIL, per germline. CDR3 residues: CASSRDGTGGHTGQLYF. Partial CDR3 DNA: TGTGCTAGCAGTAGAGACGGGACAGGGGGCCACACCGGG.

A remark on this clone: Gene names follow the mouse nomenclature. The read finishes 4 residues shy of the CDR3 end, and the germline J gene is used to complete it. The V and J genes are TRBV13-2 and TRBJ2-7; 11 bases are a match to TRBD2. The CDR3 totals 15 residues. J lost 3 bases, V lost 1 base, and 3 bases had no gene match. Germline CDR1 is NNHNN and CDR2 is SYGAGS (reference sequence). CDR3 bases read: TGTGCCAGCGGTGATATCGGGACTGGGGGCTAT. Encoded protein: CASGDIGTGGY. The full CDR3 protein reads CASGDIGTGGYEQYF.

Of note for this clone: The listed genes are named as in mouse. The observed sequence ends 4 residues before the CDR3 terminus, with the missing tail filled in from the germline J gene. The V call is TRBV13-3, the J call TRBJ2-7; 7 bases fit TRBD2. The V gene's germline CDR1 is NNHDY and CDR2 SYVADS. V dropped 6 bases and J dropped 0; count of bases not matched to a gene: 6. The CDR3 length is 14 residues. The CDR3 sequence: CASTPGLSSYEQYF. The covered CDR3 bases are TGTGCCAGCACCCCGGGACTGAGCTCCTAT.

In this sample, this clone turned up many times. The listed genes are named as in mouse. The CDR3 is CASSDLDWGTYEQYF. CDR3 DNA, as far as it was read: TGTGCCAGCAGTGATCTGGACTGGGGGACCTAT. The chain recombines TRBV13-1 with TRBJ2-7; 10 bases agree with TRBD2. The read terminates 4 residues ahead of where the CDR3 ends, so the germline J gene completes it. J gave up 2 bases and V 1 base, and 3 bases lay outside the gene matches. The CDR3 is 15 residues long. Germline V gene lookup returns CDR1 NSHNY and CDR2 SYGAGN.

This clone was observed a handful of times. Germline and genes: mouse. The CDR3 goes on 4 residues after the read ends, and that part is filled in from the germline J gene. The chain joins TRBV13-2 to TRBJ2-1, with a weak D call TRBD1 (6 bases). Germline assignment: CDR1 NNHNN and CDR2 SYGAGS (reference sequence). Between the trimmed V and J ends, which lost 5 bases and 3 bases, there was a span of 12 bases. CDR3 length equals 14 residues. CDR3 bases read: TGTGCCAGCGGCGACCGGGACACCTATGCT. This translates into CASGDRDTYA. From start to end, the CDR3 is CASGDRDTYAEQFF.